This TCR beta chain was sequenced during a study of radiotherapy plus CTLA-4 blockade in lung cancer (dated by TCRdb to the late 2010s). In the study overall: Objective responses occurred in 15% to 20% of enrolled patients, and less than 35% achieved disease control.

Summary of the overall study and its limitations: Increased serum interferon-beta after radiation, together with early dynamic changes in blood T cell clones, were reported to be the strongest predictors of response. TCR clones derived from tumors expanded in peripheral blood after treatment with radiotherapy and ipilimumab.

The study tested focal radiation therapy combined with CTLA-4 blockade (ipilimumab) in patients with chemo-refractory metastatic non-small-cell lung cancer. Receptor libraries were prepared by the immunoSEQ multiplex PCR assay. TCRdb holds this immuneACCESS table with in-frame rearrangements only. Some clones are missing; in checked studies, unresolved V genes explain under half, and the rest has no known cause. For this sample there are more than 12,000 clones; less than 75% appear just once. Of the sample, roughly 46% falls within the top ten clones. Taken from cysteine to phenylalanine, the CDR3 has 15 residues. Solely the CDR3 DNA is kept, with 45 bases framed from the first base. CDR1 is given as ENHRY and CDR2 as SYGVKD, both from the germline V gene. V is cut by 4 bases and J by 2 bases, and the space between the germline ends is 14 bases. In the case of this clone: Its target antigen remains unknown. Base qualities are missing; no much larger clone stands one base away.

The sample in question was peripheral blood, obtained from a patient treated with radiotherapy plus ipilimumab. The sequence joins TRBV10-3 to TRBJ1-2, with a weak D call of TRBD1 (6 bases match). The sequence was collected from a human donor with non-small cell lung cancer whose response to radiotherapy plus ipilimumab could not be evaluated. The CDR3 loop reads CAISVAAQGNYGYTF. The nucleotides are TGTGCCATCAGTGTCGCCGCACAGGGCAACTATGGCTACACCTTC.